The T cell receptor (beta chain) described here comes from a study of cytomegalovirus exposure and HLA in healthy donors (dated by TCRdb to the late 2010s). About the full investigation: In an earlier analysis of approximately 500 of the donors, less than 350 Gb of sequence data and 90 million to 130 million unique TCR beta sequences from about 180 million T cells were reported. Both class I and class II loci were covered by HLA typing, at four-digit resolution. Along with the approximately 700-subject first cohort, a separate validation cohort of over a hundred different subjects was used. The number of donors typed differed by locus, with about 629-630 for A, B, C, DRB1 and DQB1, roughly 520 for DQA1, 600 to 610 for DPA1, and 450 to 480 for DPB1. An early release covering roughly 600 HLA-typed donors comprised about 300 gigabases of sequencing data and approximately 80 million unique TCR sequences. In a later analysis, previously published TCR beta repertoires from roughly 710 donors were re-analyzed and high-resolution HLA genotyping was added so that TCR occurrence patterns could be studied. The later analysis used no new phenotypic data to find candidate immune exposures, relying instead on TCR beta sequences and their occurrence across donors. The study aimed to test whether signatures of past pathogen exposure could be identified by cataloging public T cell receptors. Among about 400 genotyped donors of the cohort, an average of around 250,000 unique TCR beta nucleotide sequences was sequenced per donor, of which 15% to 20% were non-productive. The study combined high-throughput TCR immunosequencing, statistical association of individual TCRs with disease status, and machine learning to predict cytomegalovirus infection status. Of the 300 to 400 genotyped donors, about 80% fell in the genetic ancestry cluster associated with self-reported Caucasian donors. All discovery cohort repertoires had been generated using a single sequencing platform. In an earlier analysis of around 540 of the donors, high-throughput TCR beta sequencing was used to judge whether each TCR beta V gene segment behaved as functional or pseudogenic. Using immunosequencing, the study profiled T cell repertoires from 500 to 800 subjects and related those repertoires to cytomegalovirus serostatus. Genome-wide SNP genotypes for about 65% of the 666 donors were used in a later genetic analysis, which treated that subset as a discovery cohort. Several DR-DQ haplotypes were handled as single units for association and clustering because linkage in the cohort was strong. Alongside the repertoire data, information on donor age, sex, ethnicity and CMV serostatus was compiled.

Libraries were built with the immunoSEQ multiplex PCR assay. The multiplex PCR relied on a mix of 60 forward primers for TCR Vbeta segments and 13 reverse primers for TCR Jbeta segments. The CDR3 region of rearranged TCR beta genes was amplified from genomic DNA by a multiplex PCR assay. The Illumina HiSeq System was used to sequence the amplified TCR beta libraries as 87-base-pair reads. The source study handled its data this way. Across the 500 to 850 repertoires, a later analysis counted some 81 million unique TCR beta chains, 8.5 million to 12 million of which were shared by at least two donors. To remove PCR and sequencing errors, raw reads were error-corrected and collapsed into unique sequences using a nearest-neighbor algorithm that merged closely related sequences. V, D and J gene segments were assigned by aligning CDR3 sequences to IMGT reference sequences. Each retained sequence needed at least a six-nucleotide match to both a V gene segment and a J gene segment. A rearrangement was called productive if the CDR3 had no stop codons and remained in frame with V and J, and every other rearrangement was called non-productive. Following IMGT convention, CDR3 was defined as the stretch from the second conserved V-encoded cysteine up to the conserved J-encoded phenylalanine. In an earlier analysis of around 570 of the donors, sequences lacking an unambiguous match to a single V gene segment were excluded. An earlier analysis of around 600 of the donors classified V segments as functional when productive rearrangements were above 56.7% and as segregating when the standard deviation between donors was above 5%. To diagnose cytomegalovirus status from the catalog of TCR beta chain sequences, a statistical classification framework was built. In a later analysis, V and J genes were assigned by comparing TCR nucleotide sequences against IMGT/GENE-DB human TR gene sequences. The TCRdist pipeline was used in a later analysis to assign CDR3 sequences and most-parsimonious VDJ recombination scenarios. In a later analysis, each TCR beta chain was defined by its CDR3 amino acid sequence together with its V-gene family, and reads lacking a unique V-gene family were excluded. In a later analysis, around 600 highly shared, low-generation-probability nucleotide sequences were removed to address suspected cross-contamination and a sequencing artifact. In a later analysis, a clonal expansion index was calculated for each public chain from normalized within-repertoire ranks of inferred template counts. A later analysis computed generation probabilities with a VDJ recombination model fitted to out-of-frame rearrangements, and checked the results against IGoR. In a later analysis, hypergeometric tests were used to score TCR-TCR, TCR-HLA and TCR-CMV co-occurrence, with a repertoire-size bias correction applied to TCR pairs. To estimate false discovery rates, a later analysis permuted the HLA or CMV assignments 20 times. A later analysis grouped co-occurring TCRs with DBSCAN, adding TCRdist sequence similarity when clustering within HLA-allele-positive subsets. Co-occurrence clustering excluded repertoires with fewer than 30,000 or more than 120,000 public chains, plus five with anomalous nucleotide sharing. Here the immuneACCESS table is served through TCRdb, limited to in-frame sequences with V and J called. Missing clones are a known gap in these copies; in checked studies unresolved V genes cover under half, and the rest lacks a known reason. The V and J calls and clone size are taken from that table; D and trimming were inferred from the DNA. The sample table holds fewer than 110,000 clones, of which roughly 70% were seen once. 14% of the sample goes to the ten largest clones.

Reading from cysteine to phenylalanine, the CDR3 counts 14 amino acids. CDR3 DNA is the only sequence kept; it has 42 bases, read in frame from the first base. V loses 4 bases at its end and J loses 3 bases; junction bases beyond the gene matches: 2. CDR1 and CDR2 are drawn from the germline V gene (reference sequence): SGHNT, YYREEE. Paper-wide results and their limitations: Most CMV-associated TCR beta chains appeared to be HLA-restricted in a later analysis, and the HLA associations seemed to be driven largely by CMV exposure. The study gave a list of around 170 TCR beta chains associated with cytomegalovirus. When HLA alleles, especially DR and DQ, strongly co-occurred, attributing TCR associations to individual alleles was difficult. In this cohort, only TCR beta chains were sequenced, and detectable features were limited by the absence of alpha or paired-chain data. A further reported finding was that TCR beta sequences accurately predicted the HLA-A and HLA-B alleles for most subjects in the first cohort. The classifier was reported to diagnose cytomegalovirus status with high specificity and sensitivity in both the original cohort and the validation cohort. A later genetic analysis reported fewer N-insertions in productive TCRs among donors in an Asian-associated ancestry cluster than the approximately 700-donor mean. According to a later analysis, parvovirus B19, influenza, CMV and Epstein-Barr virus appeared linked to several top co-occurrence clusters. Across donors, most TCR sequences were observed very rarely, whereas some public TCRs were present in many individuals. In a later analysis, HLA-associated TCR beta chains were found to be more clonally expanded and to have lower generation probabilities than equally common non-associated chains. The sequencing pipeline was judged likely to have produced a cluster of highly shared sequence variants as a technical artifact. Sequencing depth was assumed to be roughly uniform across donors in the presence/absence analyses, though that assumption may not hold. Because the 87-base-pair reads could not distinguish some IMGT-functional V segments, including TRBV6-2 and TRBV6-3, those segments were excluded. Specific HLA alleles were associated with some 15,000 TCR beta sequences at a false discovery rate of 0.05 in a later analysis. CMV serostatus was the only immune exposure information available for the cohort. Correlated functional status among segregating V segments might be attributable to linkage disequilibrium, but an unknown experimental factor could not be ruled out. Three of the identified cytomegalovirus-associated TCR beta chains were confirmed in vitro to be specific for cytomegalovirus antigens. The authors suggested that the approach could potentially be generalized to other disease states and immunological phenotypes. In a later analysis, the rate of TCR association differed among HLA loci, with DRB1 alleles having the most associated TCRs and HLA-C alleles having the fewest. In an earlier analysis of approximately 600 of the donors, most TCR beta V segments were observed in productive rearrangements about 90% or about 30% of the time, broadly matching IMGT annotations. Around 16 rarely observed V segments, including chromosome 9 orphons, were excluded from the earlier analysis of about 600 of the donors because counts were too low. Because HLA typing was unavailable for some donors at each locus, only the typed subset was used in association tests. V-gene and J-gene trimming of TCR beta chains was associated with a missense DCLRE1C variant in a later genetic analysis, and the association was replicated in an independent cohort.

Remarks on this clone: Its antigen is not yet known. No base-level quality is on record; no much larger clone is a single base apart.

The cohort comprised more than 550 healthy bone marrow donors. Cohort members were all nominally healthy when sampled, although unrecorded immune exposures were likely present. The donor was CMV seropositive and was included in the group of some 290 seropositive cohort members. Each donor provided a peripheral blood sample, and peripheral blood mononuclear cells were used for TCR beta sequencing. Genomic DNA was extracted from the blood cell samples with the Qiagen DNeasy Blood Extraction Kit. The sequenced sample consisted of PBMCs. The source is a woman aged 40 to 50 in good health and CMV-seropositive. The chain is encoded by TRBV5-4 joined to TRBJ2-1, and 9 junctional nucleotides match TRBD1. The nucleotide sequence reads as follows: TGTGCCAGCAGCGTGACAGGGGGCTACAATGAGCAGTTCTTC. Translation gives CASSVTGGYNEQFF.